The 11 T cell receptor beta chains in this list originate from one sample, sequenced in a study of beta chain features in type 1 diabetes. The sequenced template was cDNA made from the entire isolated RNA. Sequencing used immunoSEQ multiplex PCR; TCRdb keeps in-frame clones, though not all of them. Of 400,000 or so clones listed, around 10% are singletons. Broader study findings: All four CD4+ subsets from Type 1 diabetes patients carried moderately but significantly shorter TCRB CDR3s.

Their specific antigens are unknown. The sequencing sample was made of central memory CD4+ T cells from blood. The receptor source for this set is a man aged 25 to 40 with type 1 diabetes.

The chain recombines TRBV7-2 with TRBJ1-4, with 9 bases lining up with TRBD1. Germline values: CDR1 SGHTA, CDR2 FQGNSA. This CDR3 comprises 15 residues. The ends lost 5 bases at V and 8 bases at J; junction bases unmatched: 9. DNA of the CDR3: TGTGCCAGCAGCGTAGGACAGGGGATTTGGGAAAAACTGTTTTTT. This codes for CASSVGQGIWEKLFF.

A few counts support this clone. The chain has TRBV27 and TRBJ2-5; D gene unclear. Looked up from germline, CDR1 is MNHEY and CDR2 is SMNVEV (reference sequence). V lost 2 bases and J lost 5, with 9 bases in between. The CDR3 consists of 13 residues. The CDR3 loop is CASSLRVRETQYF. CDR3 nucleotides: TGTGCCAGCAGTTTACGGGTTAGGGAGACCCAGTACTTC.

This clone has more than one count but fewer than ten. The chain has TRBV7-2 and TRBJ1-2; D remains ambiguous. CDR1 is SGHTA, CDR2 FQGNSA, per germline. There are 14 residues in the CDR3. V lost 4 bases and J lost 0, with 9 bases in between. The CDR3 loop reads CASSSDRANYGYTF. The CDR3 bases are TGTGCCAGCAGCTCCGACCGCGCTAACTATGGCTACACCTTC.

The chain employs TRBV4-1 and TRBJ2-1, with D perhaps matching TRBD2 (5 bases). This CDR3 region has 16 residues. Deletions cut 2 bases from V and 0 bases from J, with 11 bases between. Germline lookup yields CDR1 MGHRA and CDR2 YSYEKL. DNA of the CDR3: TGCGCCAGCAGCCAATCCGGAGGAAGCTCCTACAATGAGCAGTTCTTC. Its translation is CASSQSGGSSYNEQFF.

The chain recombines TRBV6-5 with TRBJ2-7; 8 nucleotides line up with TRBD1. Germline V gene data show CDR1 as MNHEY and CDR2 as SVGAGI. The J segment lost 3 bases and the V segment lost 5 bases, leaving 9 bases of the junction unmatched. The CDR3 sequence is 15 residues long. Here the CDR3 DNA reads TGTGCCAGCAGTCGAGCCGGGACAGGAGTCTACGAGCAGTACTTC. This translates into CASSRAGTGVYEQYF.

For the CDR3, the DNA is TGTGCCAGCAGCCCAAACCGGGACTATCCGTTCTTC. Translating it yields CASSPNRDYPFF. The chain combines TRBV9 with TRBJ2-1; 7 bases match TRBD2. The CDR3 totals 12 residues. After removal of 4 bases from V and 15 bases from J, the junction contained 10 bases not matched to a gene. Germline CDR1 SGDLS, CDR2 YYNGEE.

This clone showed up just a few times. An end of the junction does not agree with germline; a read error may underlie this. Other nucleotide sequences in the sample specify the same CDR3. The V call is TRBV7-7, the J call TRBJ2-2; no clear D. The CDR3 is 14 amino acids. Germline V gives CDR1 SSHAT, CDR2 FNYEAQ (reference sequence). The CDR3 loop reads CASSLGTNTGELFF. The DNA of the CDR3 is TGTGCTAGCAGCTTGGGCACCAACACCGGGGAGCTGTTTTTT.

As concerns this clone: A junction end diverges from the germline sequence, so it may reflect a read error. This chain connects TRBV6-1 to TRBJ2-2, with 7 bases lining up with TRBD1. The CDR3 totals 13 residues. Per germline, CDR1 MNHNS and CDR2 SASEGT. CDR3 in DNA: TGTGCCATCAGTGCAGGGGGAGCCGGGGAGCTGTTTTTT. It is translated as CAISAGGAGELFF.

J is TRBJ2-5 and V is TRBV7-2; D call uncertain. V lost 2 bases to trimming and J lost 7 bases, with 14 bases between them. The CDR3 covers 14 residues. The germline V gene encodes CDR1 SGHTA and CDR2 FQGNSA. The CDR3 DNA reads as TGTGCCAGCAGCTTATCGGCGATTCTGGGGACCCAGTACTTC. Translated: CASSLSAILGTQYF. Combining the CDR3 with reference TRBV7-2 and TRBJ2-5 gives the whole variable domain GAGVSQSPSNKVTEKGKDVELRCDPISGHTALYWYRQSLGQGLEFLIYFQGNSAPDKSGLPSDRFSAERTGGSVSTLTIQRTQQEDSAVYLCASSLSAILGTQYFGPGTRLLVL.

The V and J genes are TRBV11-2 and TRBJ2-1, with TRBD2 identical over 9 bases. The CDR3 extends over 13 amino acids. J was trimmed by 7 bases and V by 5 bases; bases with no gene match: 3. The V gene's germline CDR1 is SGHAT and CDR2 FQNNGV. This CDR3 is CASSMGLANEQFF. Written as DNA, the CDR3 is TGTGCCAGCAGCATGGGACTAGCTAATGAGCAGTTCTTC.

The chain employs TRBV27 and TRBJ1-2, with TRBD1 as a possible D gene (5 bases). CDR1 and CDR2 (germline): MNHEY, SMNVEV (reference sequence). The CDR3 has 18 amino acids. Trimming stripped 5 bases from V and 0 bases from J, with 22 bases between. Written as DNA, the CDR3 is TGTGCCAGCAGTCCGCTGGGGGGTGCCTCTAGAGCTAACTATGGCTACACCTTC. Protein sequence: CASSPLGGASRANYGYTF.